A single sample gave rise to the 27 T cell receptor beta chains below, sequenced in a study of blood T cell repertoires in COVID-19. Method: immunoSEQ multiplex PCR; TCRdb's copy keeps in-frame clones and lacks some. This table holds some 300,000 clones, 90% found once. The sample taken for sequencing was PBMCs or T cells enriched from blood (not recorded which). The source is a woman aged 18-29 years with acute COVID-19.

The chain carries TRBV28 and TRBJ2-1; 9 positions match TRBD1. CDR1 and CDR2 (germline): MDHEN, SYDVKM. V was clipped by 6 bases and J by 3 bases; unmatched bases: 18. The CDR3 totals 19 residues. CDR3 residues: CASRPTTYSGQGLYNEQFF. Here the CDR3 DNA reads TGTGCCAGCAGGCCTACAACATACTCCGGACAGGGGCTCTACAATGAGCAGTTCTTC.

This clone has a handful of counts. V usage is TRBV5-8 and J usage is TRBJ1-2; D gene unclear. The CDR3 has 13 residues. CDR1 is SGHTS and CDR2 is YDEGEE in the germline V gene. V was clipped by 6 bases and J by 8 bases, with 17 bases between them. The CDR3 DNA is TGTGCCAGCACCTCTTATAACGTTCAGGGCTACACCTTC. It yields the protein CASTSYNVQGYTF.

The chain combines TRBV11-2 with TRBJ2-3; no definite D call. Germline V CDR1 and CDR2: SGHAT, FQNNGV. CDR3 length equals 14 residues. Trimming left V 9 bases short and J 1 base short, with 14 bases between. The CDR3: CASRVGLGTDTQYF. In DNA form, the CDR3 reads TGTGCCAGTCGCGTTGGGCTCGGCACAGATACGCAGTATTTT.

This clone turned up a few times. This CDR3 is also generated by other DNA sequences in the sample. The chain employs TRBV6-1 and TRBJ1-3; D gene ambiguous. V shed 1 base and J shed 0 bases, with 4 bases lying between them. CDR1 is MNHNS, CDR2 SASEGT, per germline. The CDR3 is 14 amino acids. CDR3 in amino acids: CASSEGASGNTIYF. The CDR3 nucleotides read TGTGCCAGCAGTGAAGGGGCCTCTGGAAACACCATATATTTT.

The chain is built from TRBV3-1 (or the pseudogene TRBV3-2) and TRBJ2-5, with TRBD2 matching 10 bases. CDR1 LGHDT and CDR2 YNNKEL come from the germline V gene (reference sequence). Unmatched junction bases numbered 6, after V lost 3 bases and J lost 5 bases. The CDR3 is made up of 15 amino acids. The CDR3 nucleotides are TGTGCCAGCAGCCATTACAGCGGGAGGGGGGAGACCCAGTACTTC. Translating gives CASSHYSGRGETQYF.

This chain joins TRBV27 and TRBJ2-3; 9 bases fit TRBD2. V lost 4 bases and J lost 4; bases outside the gene matches: 6. Germline CDR1 MNHEY, CDR2 SMNVEV (reference sequence). This CDR3 region has 15 residues. The CDR3 spells CASSSLAGAPDTQYF. Here the CDR3 DNA reads TGTGCCAGCAGTTCCTTAGCGGGAGCTCCAGATACGCAGTATTTT.

This clone has a single count. CDR3 DNA sequence: TGTGCCAGCAGTCTTCGACAGGGCGGCTACGAGCAGTACTTC. Amino acid sequence: CASSLRQGGYEQYF. The chain uses TRBV6-1 and TRBJ2-7, with 7 bases matching TRBD1. From germline, CDR1 is MNHNS and CDR2 SASEGT. Germline trimming cut 5 bases from V and 3 bases from J; bases unmatched to any gene: 7. The CDR3 has 14 amino acids.

CDR3 sequence: CAWRGGPGNQPQHF. In DNA form, the CDR3 reads TGTGCCTGGAGGGGAGGCCCTGGGAATCAGCCCCAGCATTTT. The chain has TRBV30 and TRBJ1-5; D is unclear. The germline gives CDR1 GTSNPN, CDR2 SVGIG (reference sequence). CDR3 size: 14 residues. V was shortened by 3 bases and J by 4 bases, with 13 bases between the two germline ends.

The chain couples TRBV2 to TRBJ1-2, with TRBD1 matching over 10 bases. The germline V gene has CDR1 SNHLY and CDR2 FYNNEI. Trimming took 8 bases from V and 4 from J; bases not matched to a gene: 7. The CDR3 totals 14 residues. CDR3 sequence: CASDRGQGLYGYTF. The CDR3 nucleotides read TGTGCCAGCGACAGGGGGCAGGGGCTCTATGGCTACACCTTC.

This clone was observed a handful of times. This chain uses TRBV7-9 with TRBJ1-1, with D perhaps TRBD1 (5 bases). The CDR3 extends over 13 amino acids. The germline gives CDR1 SEHNR, CDR2 FQNEAQ (reference sequence). Trimming removed 4 bases at V and 4 bases at J, with 10 bases between. The CDR3 sequence is CASSWSGGTEAFF. In nucleotides, the CDR3 is TGTGCCAGCAGCTGGTCGGGGGGCACTGAAGCTTTCTTT.

This chain connects TRBV7-6 to TRBJ2-7; TRBD1 aligns across 9 bases. The J segment lost 2 bases and the V segment lost 5 bases, leaving 7 bases of the junction unmatched. Germline CDR1 SGHVS, CDR2 FNYEAQ. The CDR3 has 15 residues. For the CDR3, the DNA is TGTGCCAGCAGCCAAGCGGGACAGGGACCCTACGAGCAGTACTTC. Translation gives CASSQAGQGPYEQYF.

The chain couples TRBV18 to TRBJ2-1; TRBD2 agrees at 16 bases. From germline, CDR1 is KGHSH and CDR2 LQKENI. CDR3 length: 16 residues. With 4 bases clipped from V and 6 bases from J, the junction kept 3 bases outside the gene matches. CDR3 loop: CASSQGLAGGPNEQFF. In DNA form, the CDR3 reads TGTGCCAGCTCACAGGGACTAGCGGGAGGGCCCAATGAGCAGTTCTTC.

The chain couples TRBV28 to TRBJ2-7, with 9 positions matching TRBD2. The J segment lost 3 bases and the V segment lost 6 bases, leaving 9 bases of the junction unmatched. This CDR3 has 15 amino acids. From germline, CDR1 is MDHEN and CDR2 SYDVKM. The CDR3 is CASSRGGVTNYEQYF. The CDR3 DNA sequence: TGTGCCAGCAGCCGCGGGGGGGTTACTAACTACGAGCAGTACTTC.

The count of this clone is one. V and J are TRBV27 and TRBJ1-2; TRBD1 is a possible D gene (6 bases). V gave up 4 bases and J gave up 2 bases, with 11 bases separating them. The CDR3 is made up of 14 amino acids. CDR1 and CDR2 from the germline V gene are MNHEY and SMNVEV (reference sequence). The CDR3 is CASSSQGRNYGYTF. CDR3 in DNA: TGTGCCAGCAGTTCGCAGGGGCGGAACTATGGCTACACCTTC.

CDR3 residues: CASSLTGTHYGYTF. As DNA, the CDR3 is TGTGCCAGCAGTTTAACAGGTACTCACTATGGCTACACCTTC. V gene TRBV28 combines with J gene TRBJ1-2, with D perhaps TRBD1 (5 bases). Germline loops: CDR1 MDHEN, CDR2 SYDVKM. The CDR3 extends over 14 amino acids. The V end was cut by 2 bases, the J end by 3 bases, with 10 bases between.

The V call is TRBV27, the J call TRBJ1-1; D possibly corresponds to TRBD1 (6 bases). CDR1 is MNHEY, CDR2 SMNVEV, per germline (reference sequence). There are 16 residues in the CDR3. V was shortened by 0 bases and J by 0 bases, with 11 bases between the two germline ends. The CDR3 sequence: CASSLSRGTVNTEAFF. The CDR3 coding sequence is TGTGCCAGCAGTTTATCGAGGGGGACGGTGAACACTGAAGCTTTCTTT.

CDR3 loop: CATQFSGKGGDTQYF. CDR3 nucleotide sequence: TGTGCCACCCAGTTTAGCGGGAAGGGGGGAGATACGCAGTATTTT. The V gene is TRBV15, the J gene TRBJ2-3; TRBD2 matches at 8 bases. The CDR3 spans 15 residues. J was trimmed by 5 bases and V by 8 bases; bases with no gene match: 12. Germline lookup yields CDR1 LNHNV and CDR2 YYDKDF (reference sequence).

The DNA of the CDR3 is TGTGCCAGCAGCCCTCCCCCAGTGAACACTGAAGCTTTCTTT. As protein: CASSPPPVNTEAFF. V gene TRBV28 combines with J gene TRBJ1-1; D not certain. The CDR3 loop spans 14 amino acids. V gave up 6 bases and J gave up 0 bases, with 11 bases separating them. Germline-derived CDR1 and CDR2 are MDHEN and SYDVKM.

In nucleotides, the CDR3 is TGTGCCAGCTCCCCTACCGGGACAATGAACACCGGGGAGCTGTTTTTT. Amino acid sequence: CASSPTGTMNTGELFF. The chain employs TRBV18 and TRBJ2-2; possible D gene TRBD1, 6 bases. V was shortened by 6 bases and J by 1 base, with 15 bases between the two germline ends. This CDR3 contains 16 residues. Germline CDR1 is KGHSH and CDR2 is LQKENI. The whole variable domain, remainder taken from reference TRBV18 and TRBJ2-2, is NAGVMQNPRHLVRRRGQEARLRCSPMKGHSHVYWYRQLPEEGLKFMVYLQKENIIDESGMPKERFSAEFPKEGPSILRIQQVVRGDSAAYFCASSPTGTMNTGELFFGEGSRLTVL.

V and J are TRBV11-3 and TRBJ1-2; 12 bases map to TRBD1. The V and J ends lost 1 base and 6 bases, in that order; junction bases with no gene match: 6. The CDR3 spans 16 residues. The V gene's germline CDR1 is SGHNT and CDR2 YENEEA. The CDR3 DNA reads as TGTGCCAGCAGCTTAGGCGGGACAGGGGGCGACCATGGCTACACCTTC. Its protein product is CASSLGGTGGDHGYTF.

The chain combines TRBV20-1 with TRBJ2-2; no clear D gene. The germline V gene has CDR1 DFQATT and CDR2 SNEGSKA (reference sequence). There are 13 residues in the CDR3. Trimming took 3 bases from V and 5 from J, leaving 10 bases between them. CDR3 region: CSASLPSTGELFF. The CDR3 bases are TGCAGTGCTAGTCTTCCCTCGACCGGGGAGCTGTTTTTT.

This clone was counted a single time. The rearrangement uses TRBV2 and TRBJ2-1; no definite D call. The CDR3 is 15 residues long. Germline V gives CDR1 SNHLY, CDR2 FYNNEI. V was cut by 9 bases and J by 5 bases, with 20 bases left in between. The CDR3 sequence is CASQARSEWDNEQFF. The CDR3 region has the DNA TGTGCCAGTCAAGCGAGAAGCGAGTGGGACAATGAGCAGTTCTTC.

The chain recombines TRBV5-1 with TRBJ1-6; unclear D gene. This CDR3 is built from 14 residues. V dropped 4 bases and J dropped 6 bases, with 11 bases sitting between them. Germline CDR1 SGHRS, CDR2 YFSETQ. CDR3 bases: TGCGCCAGCAGCCCCTCCCTGGCTAATTCACCCCTCCACTTT. It encodes CASSPSLANSPLHF.

This clone was seen just once. The chain links TRBV28 to TRBJ1-5; TRBD1 matches at 8 bases. After removal of 5 bases from V and 7 bases from J, the junction contained 7 bases not matched to a gene. CDR1 is MDHEN, CDR2 SYDVKM, per germline. The CDR3 sequence is 14 residues long. The CDR3 region has the DNA TGTGCCAGCAGTAGGACAGGGAATGGACAGCCCCAGCATTTT. Its translation: CASSRTGNGQPQHF. Full variable domain (remainder filled in from reference TRBV28 and TRBJ1-5): DVKVTQSSRYLVKRTGEKVFLECVQDMDHENMFWYRQDPGLGLRLIYFSYDVKMKEKGDIPEGYSVSREKKERFSLILESASTNQTSMYLCASSRTGNGQPQHFGDGTRLSIL.

The V call is TRBV5-1, the J call TRBJ1-6, with unresolved D. Germline-derived CDR1 and CDR2 are SGHRS and YFSETQ. V was shortened by 4 bases and J by 3 bases, with 17 bases between the two germline ends. This CDR3 has 17 amino acids. Here the CDR3 reads CASSPVPPGDYNSPLHF. The CDR3 region has the DNA TGCGCCAGCAGCCCCGTACCCCCCGGGGACTATAATTCACCCCTCCACTTT. Full variable domain (missing parts from reference TRBV5-1 and TRBJ1-6): KAGVTQTPRYLIKTRGQQVTLSCSPISGHRSVSWYQQTPGQGLQFLFEYFSETQRNKGNFPGRFSGRQFSNSRSEMNVSTLELGDSALYLCASSPVPPGDYNSPLHFGNGTRLTVT.

This clone was observed once. This rearrangement joins TRBV11-1 to TRBJ1-1, with 8 bases aligning to TRBD1. CDR3 length: 14 residues. Germline values: CDR1 SGHAT, CDR2 FQDESV (reference sequence). Trimming cost V 5 bases and J 4 bases; bases outside gene matches: 6. The CDR3 DNA is TGTGCCAGCAGCCGCCAGGGGGCGGTCACTGAAGCTTTCTTT. This encodes CASSRQGAVTEAFF.

V is TRBV29-1 and J is TRBJ1-4, with 7 bases matching TRBD1. CDR3 length equals 17 residues. Losses at the gene ends were 1 base for V and 7 bases for J; bases not matched to a gene: 15. From germline, CDR1 is SQVTM and CDR2 ANQGSEA. CDR3 residues: CSVEGLTSWGQPEKLFF. The DNA of the CDR3 is TGCAGCGTTGAAGGCCTTACCTCGTGGGGACAGCCTGAAAAACTGTTTTTT.